This entry features one T cell receptor (beta chain) sequence. This sample is part of a study of blood T cell repertoires in COVID-19. Overall study: PBMCs, B-cell-depleted T cells, or T cells provided the cDNA or gDNA that made up the material.

Method: immunoSEQ multiplex PCR; TCRdb's copy keeps in-frame clones and lacks some. This repertoire shows 95,000 to 120,000 clones, 88% found once; its top ten account for 8.4%. The CDR3 has 16 residues. The V end was cut by 1 base, the J end by 0 bases, with 9 bases between. Germline lookup yields CDR1 SGHTA and CDR2 FQGTGA. The gene calls are TRBV7-3 and TRBJ2-2; a weak D match, TRBD2 (5 bases). Specimen: peripheral blood. The origin of this receptor is a woman between 65 and 79 years old who had recovered from COVID-19. CDR3 coding DNA: TGTGCCAGCAGCTTAATTGCGGGCGCGAACACCGGGGAGCTGTTTTTT. It translates to CASSLIAGANTGELFF.